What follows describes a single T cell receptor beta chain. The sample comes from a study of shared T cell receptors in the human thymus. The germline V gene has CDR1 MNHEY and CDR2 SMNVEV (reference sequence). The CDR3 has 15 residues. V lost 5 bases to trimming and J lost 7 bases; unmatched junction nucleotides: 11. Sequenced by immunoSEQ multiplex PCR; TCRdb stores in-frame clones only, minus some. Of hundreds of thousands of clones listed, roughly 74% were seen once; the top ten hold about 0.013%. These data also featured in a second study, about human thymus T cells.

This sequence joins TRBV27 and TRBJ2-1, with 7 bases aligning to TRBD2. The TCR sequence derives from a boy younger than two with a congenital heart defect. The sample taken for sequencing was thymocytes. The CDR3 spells CASSHPSSGRNEQFF. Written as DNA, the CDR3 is TGTGCCAGCAGTCACCCCTCCTCCGGGAGGAATGAGCAGTTCTTC.